These 12 T cell receptor beta chains share one sample of origin, sequenced in a study of T cell repertoires in cytomegalovirus infection. Their antigen targets remain unknown. TCRdb fed the reads into MiXCR, producing one record per CDR3 protein. The sample contains a few hundred thousand distinct CDR3 sequences, around two fifths of which appear only once. The source was cultured PBMCs, collected from culture after CMV antigen stimulation. The receptors originated from a human donor in good health (CMV status not recorded). Some clones in this sample may be carry-over from other donors' samples.

In its sample, this clonotype was seen a few times. The genes are TRBV11-2 and TRBJ2-7, with D perhaps given as TRBD1 or TRBD2 (5 bases each). Trimming shortened V by 6 bases and J by 0 bases, and 9 bases separated the two germline ends. Germline V gene data show CDR1 as SGHAT and CDR2 as FQNNGV. The CDR3 covers 13 residues. CDR3 residues: CASRMGRSYEQYF. CDR3 nucleotides: TGTGCCAGCAGGATGGGACGCTCCTACGAGCAGTACTTC.

Here the CDR3 reads CASLTSGETQYF. CDR3 bases: TGTGCCAGCCTAACATCTGGAGAGACCCAGTACTTC. The genes are TRBV28 and TRBJ2-5; D gene unclear. This CDR3 comprises 12 residues. The germline CDR1 and CDR2 sequences are MDHEN and SYDVKM. V shed 8 bases and J shed 4 bases, with 11 bases lying between them.

This clonotype was observed a handful of times. The chain joins TRBV7-2 to TRBJ2-5; 10 bases match TRBD2. V was pared by 4 bases and J by 4 bases, with 18 bases of the junction left unmatched. From germline, CDR1 is SGHTA and CDR2 FQGNSA. The CDR3 has 19 amino acids. The CDR3 DNA sequence: TGTGCCAGCAGCTGCCCCTGGGGTAGCGGGGGGCACTCCTCAGAGACCCAGTACTTC. It codes for CASSCPWGSGGHSSETQYF.

The chain recombines TRBV6-2 or TRBV6-3 with TRBJ1-1; 7 bases agree with TRBD1. CDR1 is MNHEY, CDR2 SVGEGT, per germline. CDR3 length: 14 amino acids. V lost 5 bases, J lost 11 bases, and 14 bases stayed unmatched. In nucleotides, the CDR3 is TGTGCCAGCAGTAAAGGGACAGCCTCCGCCGAGGCTTTCTTT. Its translation: CASSKGTASAEAFF.

V and J are TRBV7-6 and TRBJ1-5; TRBD1 might be the D (6 bases). Trimming left V 3 bases short and J 7 bases short, with 13 bases between. The CDR3 extends over 14 amino acids. Germline V gives CDR1 SGHVS, CDR2 FNYEAQ. The CDR3 spells CASSLEGVGQPQHF. The DNA for the CDR3 is TGTGCCAGCAGCTTGGAGGGGGTAGGCCAGCCCCAGCATTTT.

This chain connects TRBV2 to TRBJ2-2; no clear D gene. Trimming pared 6 bases from V and 2 bases from J, leaving 10 bases between. The CDR3 consists of 14 residues. Germline V CDR1 and CDR2: SNHLY, FYNNEI. The CDR3 DNA reads as TGTGCCAGCAGGTCAAGCCCTAACACCGGGGAGCTGTTTTTT. The encoded protein is CASRSSPNTGELFF.

As for this clonotype: Here the CDR3 omits its conserved ending phenylalanine or tryptophan, so a read error is the likely source. The chain employs TRBV11-2 and TRBJ1-4; D ambiguous. The germline V gene has CDR1 SGHAT and CDR2 FQNNGV. The CDR3 is made up of 16 amino acids. With 2 bases removed from V and 3 bases from J, the gap between germline ends came to 13 bases. This CDR3 is CASSLTSVPANEKLFL. The DNA of the CDR3 is TGTGCCAGCAGCTTAACCTCCGTACCTGCTAATGAAAAACTGTTTTTG.

The rearrangement joins TRBV4-3 to TRBJ2-3; 10 positions agree with TRBD2. The V gene end was trimmed by 2 bases and the J gene end by 8 bases; junction bases not matched to a gene: 10. Germline CDR1 LGHNA, CDR2 YSLEER. CDR3 size: 16 residues. The CDR3 DNA follows: TGCGCCAGCAGCCAACTTAAGCGGGAGGGACGTGGTACGCAGTATTTT. This translates into CASSQLKREGRGTQYF.

CDR3 nucleotides: TGTGCCAGCAGCCAAGCGGGGGGGCTCGGGGAGACCCAGTACTTC. It encodes CASSQAGGLGETQYF. V gene TRBV4-2 combines with J gene TRBJ2-5; 8 bases align to TRBD2. Germline V gene sequence: CDR1 LGHNA, CDR2 YNFKEQ. V was pared by 1 base and J by 5 bases, with 6 bases of the junction left unmatched. The CDR3 consists of 15 residues.

This rearrangement joins TRBV7-9 to TRBJ2-7; no clear D. This CDR3 is 12 amino acids long. CDR1 SEHNR and CDR2 FQNEAQ come from the germline V gene (reference sequence). Trimming pared 6 bases from V and 6 bases from J, leaving 12 bases between. DNA for the CDR3: TGTGCCAGCAGAACCGGCGGTGCCGAGCAGTACTTC. It codes for CASRTGGAEQYF.

The chain employs TRBV7-2 and TRBJ2-2; D remains unclear. Germline V gene sequence: CDR1 SGHTA, CDR2 FQGNSA. The CDR3 sequence is 14 residues long. The V end was cut by 5 bases, the J end by 2 bases, with 9 bases between. CDR3 bases: TGTGCCAGCAGCCCTGTACTAAACACCGGGGAGCTGTTTTTT. This codes for CASSPVLNTGELFF.

This clonotype was recorded many times. The chain recombines TRBV7-6 with TRBJ2-3; TRBD2 is a possible D gene (6 bases). CDR1 SGHVS and CDR2 FNYEAQ come from the germline V gene. The CDR3 is made up of 16 amino acids. Trimming removed 2 bases at V and 4 bases at J, with 16 bases between. Here the CDR3 reads CASSLRRGTTPDTQYF. For the CDR3, the DNA is TGTGCCAGCAGCTTAAGGCGCGGGACGACCCCAGATACGCAGTATTTT.